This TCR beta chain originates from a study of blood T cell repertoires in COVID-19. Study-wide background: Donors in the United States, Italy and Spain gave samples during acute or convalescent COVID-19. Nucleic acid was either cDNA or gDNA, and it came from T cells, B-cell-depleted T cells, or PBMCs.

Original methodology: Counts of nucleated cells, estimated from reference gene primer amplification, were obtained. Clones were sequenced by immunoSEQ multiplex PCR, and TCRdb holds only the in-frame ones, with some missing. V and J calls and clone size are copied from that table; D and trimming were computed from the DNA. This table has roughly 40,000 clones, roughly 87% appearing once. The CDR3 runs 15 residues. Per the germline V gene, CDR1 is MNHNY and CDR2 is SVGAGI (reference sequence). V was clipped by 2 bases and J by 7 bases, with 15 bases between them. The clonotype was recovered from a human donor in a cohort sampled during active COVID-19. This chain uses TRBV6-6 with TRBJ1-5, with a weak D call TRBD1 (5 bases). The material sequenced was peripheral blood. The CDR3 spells CASSYESRAGQPQHF. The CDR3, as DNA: TGTGCCAGCAGTTACGAGAGCAGGGCAGGACAGCCCCAGCATTTT.